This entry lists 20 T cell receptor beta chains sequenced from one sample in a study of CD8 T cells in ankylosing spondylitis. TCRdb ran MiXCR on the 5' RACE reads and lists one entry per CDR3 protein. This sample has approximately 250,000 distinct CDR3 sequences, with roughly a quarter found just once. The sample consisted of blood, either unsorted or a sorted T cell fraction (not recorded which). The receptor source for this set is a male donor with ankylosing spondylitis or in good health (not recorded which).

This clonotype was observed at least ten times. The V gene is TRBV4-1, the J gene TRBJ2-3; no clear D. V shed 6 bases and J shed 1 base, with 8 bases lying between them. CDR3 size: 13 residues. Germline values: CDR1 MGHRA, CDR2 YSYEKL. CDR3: CASRSQGTDTQYF. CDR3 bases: TGCGCCAGCAGAAGCCAGGGCACAGATACGCAGTATTTT.

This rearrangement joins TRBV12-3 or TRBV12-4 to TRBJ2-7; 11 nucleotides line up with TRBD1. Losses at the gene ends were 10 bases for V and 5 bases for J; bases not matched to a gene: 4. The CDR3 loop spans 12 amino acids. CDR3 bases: TGTGCCACCAGGGACAGGGGGGACGAGCAGTACTTC. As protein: CATRDRGDEQYF.

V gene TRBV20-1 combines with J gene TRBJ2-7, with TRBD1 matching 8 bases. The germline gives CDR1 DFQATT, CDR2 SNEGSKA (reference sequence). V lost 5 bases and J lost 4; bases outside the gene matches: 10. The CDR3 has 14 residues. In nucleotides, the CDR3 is TGCAGTGCTTTCGATCAGGGGGCAACTTACGAGCAGTACTTC. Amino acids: CSAFDQGATYEQYF.

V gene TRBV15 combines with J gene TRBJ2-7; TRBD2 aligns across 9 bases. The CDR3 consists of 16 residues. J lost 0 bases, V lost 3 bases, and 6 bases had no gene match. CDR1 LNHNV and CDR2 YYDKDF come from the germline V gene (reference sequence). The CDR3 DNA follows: TGTGCCACCAGCAGTGGGGGACTAGCCAGCTCCTACGAGCAGTACTTC. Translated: CATSSGGLASSYEQYF.

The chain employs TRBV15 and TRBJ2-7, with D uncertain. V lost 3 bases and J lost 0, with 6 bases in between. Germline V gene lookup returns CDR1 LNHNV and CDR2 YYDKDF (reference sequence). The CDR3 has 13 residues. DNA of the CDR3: TGTGCCACCAGCAGTGACACCTCCTACGAGCAGTACTTC. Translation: CATSSDTSYEQYF. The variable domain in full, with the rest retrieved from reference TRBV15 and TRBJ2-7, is DAMVIQNPRYQVTQFGKPVTLSCSQTLNHNVMYWYQQKSSQAPKLLFHYYDKDFNNEADTPDNFQSRRPNTSFCFLDIRSPGLGDTAMYLCATSSDTSYEQYFGPGTRLTVT.

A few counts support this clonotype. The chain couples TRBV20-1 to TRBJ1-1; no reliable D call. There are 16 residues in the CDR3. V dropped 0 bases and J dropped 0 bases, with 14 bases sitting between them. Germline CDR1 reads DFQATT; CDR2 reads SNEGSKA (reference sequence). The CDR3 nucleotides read TGCAGTGCTAGAGATGGAGGGAGGCGGATGAACACTGAAGCTTTCTTT. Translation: CSARDGGRRMNTEAFF.

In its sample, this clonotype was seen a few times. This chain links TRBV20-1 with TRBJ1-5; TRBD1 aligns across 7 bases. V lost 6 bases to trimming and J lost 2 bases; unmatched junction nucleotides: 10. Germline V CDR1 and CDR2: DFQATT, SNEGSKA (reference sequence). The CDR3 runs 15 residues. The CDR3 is CSARPQGDRNQPQHF. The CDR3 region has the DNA TGCAGTGCCCGACCCCAGGGGGACCGCAATCAGCCCCAGCATTTT.

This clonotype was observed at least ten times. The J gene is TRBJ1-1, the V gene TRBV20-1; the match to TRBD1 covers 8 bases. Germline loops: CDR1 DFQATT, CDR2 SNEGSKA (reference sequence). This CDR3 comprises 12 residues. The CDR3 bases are TGCCGTCCGACAGGGGATAACACTGAAGCTTTCTTT. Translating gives CRPTGDNTEAFF.

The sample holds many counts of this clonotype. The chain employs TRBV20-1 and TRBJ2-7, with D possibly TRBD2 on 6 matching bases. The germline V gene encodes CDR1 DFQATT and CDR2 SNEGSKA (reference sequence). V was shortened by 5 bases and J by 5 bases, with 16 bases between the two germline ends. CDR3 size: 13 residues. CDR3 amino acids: CSAGTGGQHEQYF. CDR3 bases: TGCAGTGCTGGGACTGGGGGTCAACACGAGCAGTACTTC.

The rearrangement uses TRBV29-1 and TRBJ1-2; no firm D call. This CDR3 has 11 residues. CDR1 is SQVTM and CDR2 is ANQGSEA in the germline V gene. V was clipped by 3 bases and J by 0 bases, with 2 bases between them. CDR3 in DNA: TGCAGCGTTGAGTCTAACTATGGCTACACCTTC. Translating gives CSVESNYGYTF.

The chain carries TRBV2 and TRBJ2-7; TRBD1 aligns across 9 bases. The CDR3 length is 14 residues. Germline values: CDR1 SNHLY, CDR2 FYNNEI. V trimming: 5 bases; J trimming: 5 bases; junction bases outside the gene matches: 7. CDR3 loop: CASSTQGAENEQYF. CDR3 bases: TGTGCCAGCAGTACACAGGGGGCGGAAAACGAGCAGTACTTC.

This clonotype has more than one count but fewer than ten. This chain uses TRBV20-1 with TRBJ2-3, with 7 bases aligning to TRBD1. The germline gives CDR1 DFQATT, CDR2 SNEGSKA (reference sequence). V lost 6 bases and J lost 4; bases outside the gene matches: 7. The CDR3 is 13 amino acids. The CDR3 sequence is CSAVTGKADTQYF. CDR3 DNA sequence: TGCAGTGCCGTGACAGGGAAGGCAGATACGCAGTATTTT.

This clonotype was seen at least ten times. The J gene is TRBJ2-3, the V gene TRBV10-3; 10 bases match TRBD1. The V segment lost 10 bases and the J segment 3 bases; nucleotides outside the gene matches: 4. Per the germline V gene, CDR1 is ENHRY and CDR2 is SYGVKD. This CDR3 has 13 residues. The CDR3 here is CATRQGATDTQYF. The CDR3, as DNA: TGTGCCACCAGACAGGGGGCAACAGATACGCAGTATTTT.

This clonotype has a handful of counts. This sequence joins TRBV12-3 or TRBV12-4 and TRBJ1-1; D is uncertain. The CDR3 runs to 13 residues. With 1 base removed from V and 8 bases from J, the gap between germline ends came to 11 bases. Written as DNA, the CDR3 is TGTGCCAGCAGTTTAGGTGGACCGCTCGAAGCTTTCTTT. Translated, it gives CASSLGGPLEAFF.

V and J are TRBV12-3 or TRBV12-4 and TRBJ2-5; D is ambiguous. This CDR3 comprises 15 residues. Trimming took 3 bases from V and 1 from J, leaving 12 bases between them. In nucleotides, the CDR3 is TGTGCCAGCAGTTTGCGGCGTCAGAGCCAAGAGACCCAGTACTTC. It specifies CASSLRRQSQETQYF.

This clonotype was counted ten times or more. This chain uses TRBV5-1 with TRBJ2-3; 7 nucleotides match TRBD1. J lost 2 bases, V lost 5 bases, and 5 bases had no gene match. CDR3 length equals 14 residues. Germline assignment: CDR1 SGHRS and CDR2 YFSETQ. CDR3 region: CASRAGTATDTQYF. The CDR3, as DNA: TGCGCCAGCAGGGCTGGGACAGCCACAGATACGCAGTATTTT.

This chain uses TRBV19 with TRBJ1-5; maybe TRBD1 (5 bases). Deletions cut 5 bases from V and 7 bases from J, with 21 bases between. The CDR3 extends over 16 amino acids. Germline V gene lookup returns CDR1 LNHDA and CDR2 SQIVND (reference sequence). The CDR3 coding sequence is TGTGCCAGTAGTCCAAGCCAGACAGACGGAAGACAGCCCCAGCATTTT. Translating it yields CASSPSQTDGRQPQHF. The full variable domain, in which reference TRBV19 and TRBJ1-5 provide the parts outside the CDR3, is DGGITQSPKYLFRKEGQNVTLSCEQNLNHDAMYWYRQDPGQGLRLIYYSQIVNDFQKGDIAEGYSVSREKKESFPLTVTSAQKNPTAFYLCASSPSQTDGRQPQHFGDGTRLSIL.

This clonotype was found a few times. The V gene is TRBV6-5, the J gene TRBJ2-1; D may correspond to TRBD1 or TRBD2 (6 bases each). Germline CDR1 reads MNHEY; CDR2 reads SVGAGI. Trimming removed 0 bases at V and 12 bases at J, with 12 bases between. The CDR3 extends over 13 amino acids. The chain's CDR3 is CASSYSQGRGQFF. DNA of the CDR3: TGTGCCAGCAGTTACTCGCAGGGGCGGGGGCAGTTCTTC.

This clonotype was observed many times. CDR3 protein: CASSFGSVETQYF. Written as DNA, the CDR3 is TGTGCCAGCAGTTTTGGCAGTGTGGAGACCCAGTACTTC. V and J are TRBV12-3 or TRBV12-4 and TRBJ2-5; D unresolved. The CDR3 is 13 residues long. The V gene lost 3 bases and the J gene lost 5 bases, with 10 bases spanning the gap.

For the CDR3, the DNA is TGTGCCACCAGTGATTACAGGGGAAGCACAGATACGCAGTATTTT. This gives the protein CATSDYRGSTDTQYF. The chain joins TRBV24-1 to TRBJ2-3; 7 bases fit TRBD1. CDR3 length: 15 amino acids. The germline CDR1 and CDR2 sequences are KGHDR and SFDVKD. The V segment lost 2 bases and the J segment 0 bases; nucleotides outside the gene matches: 1.